Presented here are 6 T cell receptor beta chains from one specimen sequenced in a study of blood T cell repertoires in COVID-19. Libraries were prepared by immunoSEQ multiplex PCR; TCRdb keeps only in-frame clonotypes and omits some of them. This sample carries over 40,000 clones, almost 85% of them seen once, and the ten largest clones take around 14%. Sequenced material: peripheral blood. Every receptor here comes from a human donor in a cohort sampled during active COVID-19.

The rearrangement links TRBV7-2 to TRBJ2-7; TRBD2 might be the D (5 bases). Germline V CDR1 and CDR2: SGHTA, FQGNSA. The V end lost 2 bases, the J end lost 6 bases, and 8 bases lay between the germline ends. The CDR3 is 12 residues long. This CDR3 is CASSLLGGEQYF. CDR3 sequence (DNA): TGTGCCAGCAGCTTATTAGGAGGCGAGCAGTACTTC.

The chain has TRBV20-1 and TRBJ1-4; the match to TRBD1 covers 10 bases. With V trimmed by 3 bases and J by 5 bases, 3 bases remained unmatched. The germline V gene encodes CDR1 DFQATT and CDR2 SNEGSKA (reference sequence). The length of the CDR3 is 14 residues. The CDR3 nucleotides are TGCAGTGCTAGTGAGGGACAGGGGAATGAAAAACTGTTTTTT. Its translation: CSASEGQGNEKLFF.

The V call is TRBV4-1, the J call TRBJ2-2; 9 bases align to TRBD1. Per germline, CDR1 MGHRA and CDR2 YSYEKL. J lost 4 bases, V lost 1 base, and 10 bases had no gene match. The CDR3 has 18 residues. CDR3 in amino acids: CASSQGMTGTGITGELFF. The CDR3 DNA sequence: TGCGCCAGCAGCCAAGGAATGACCGGGACAGGGATCACCGGGGAGCTGTTTTTT.

The rearrangement uses TRBV18 and TRBJ1-6; a weak D match, TRBD1 (6 bases). The germline V gene has CDR1 KGHSH and CDR2 LQKENI. The CDR3 contains 15 residues. V dropped 2 bases and J dropped 6 bases, with 11 bases sitting between them. The CDR3 nucleotides are TGTGCCAGCTCACCATCCGGACAGTCTAATTCACCCCTCCACTTT. Its protein is CASSPSGQSNSPLHF.

This clone has a single count. This chain's CDR3 is CASSAGGDANTIYF. CDR3 nucleotides: TGTGCCAGCAGCGCAGGGGGAGACGCAAACACCATATATTTT. V gene TRBV4-2 combines with J gene TRBJ1-3, with 7 bases lining up with TRBD1. V dropped 5 bases and J dropped 6; count of bases not matched to a gene: 7. CDR3 size: 14 residues. Germline V gene lookup returns CDR1 LGHNA and CDR2 YNFKEQ.

The chain recombines TRBV27 with TRBJ1-4, with TRBD1 matching 7 bases. Germline-derived CDR1 and CDR2 are MNHEY and SMNVEV (reference sequence). The CDR3 covers 15 residues. V lost 6 bases to trimming and J lost 7 bases; unmatched junction nucleotides: 11. CDR3: CASSLEGARGEKLFF. CDR3 coding DNA: TGTGCCAGCAGCCTCGAGGGGGCTAGGGGTGAAAAACTGTTTTTT.